The clone carrying this TCR beta chain has more than one count but fewer than ten. What it binds is not known. This record belongs to a study of beta chain features in type 1 diabetes. CDR3 length equals 13 residues. Germline V lookup: CDR1 GTSNPN, CDR2 SVGIG (reference sequence). The V end was cut by 4 bases, the J end by 0 bases, with 7 bases between. Whole-study results and caveats: Type 1 diabetes patients showed fewer insertions and more deletions at VDJ junctions. Whether TCRB rearrangement is influenced by HLA type was left unresolved in this analysis.

Each sorted population was over 95% pure. The study reverse transcribed the entire isolated RNA, so it sequenced expressed TCRB transcripts. There were about 3.5 million reads on average in the naive, central memory and regulatory T cell samples. Sequencing used immunoSEQ multiplex PCR; TCRdb keeps in-frame clones, though not all of them. This sample has approximately 160,000 clones, with about 9.1% found just once. Sequencing was done on a sample of central memory CD4+ T cells from blood. The V gene is TRBV30, the J gene TRBJ1-5; the D is unclear. The source is a woman younger than 35 in good health. Written as DNA, the CDR3 is TGTGCCTGGACTCAGAATAGCAATCAGCCCCAGCATTTT. Residues: CAWTQNSNQPQHF.